This entry concerns a single T cell receptor (beta chain). What it binds is unknown. This sample was taken from a study of T cells after yellow fever vaccination. Study findings and constraints: Post-booster repertoires contained most primary-vaccination clones again (about 95% CD4, roughly 91% CD8). The CD4 compartment and the CD8 compartment contained a small share of clonotypes in common.

TCRdb independently ran MiXCR on the 5' RACE reads; one entry per CDR3 protein. The sample has about 130,000 distinct CDR3 sequences; around 6.3% are singletons. CDR1 and CDR2 (germline): SGHTA, FQGTGA. The CDR3 totals 21 residues. Trimming at V came to 5 bases and at J to 0 bases, leaving 20 bases not matched to a gene. The receptor was derived from a man aged 25-45 years who received the YFV17D yellow fever vaccine. The chain is built from TRBV7-3 and TRBJ1-5; 9 positions agree with TRBD1. Material: CD4+ T cells sorted from PBMCs, obtained 10 days after the yellow fever booster vaccination. This CDR3 is CASSPSASPGQGRYSNQPQHF. DNA of the CDR3: TGTGCCAGCAGCCCCTCCGCTTCCCCGGGACAGGGAAGGTATAGCAATCAGCCCCAGCATTTT.